Listed below are T cell receptor beta chains from one sample, sequenced in a study of Graves' ophthalmopathy and Graves' hyperthyroidism. Each CDR3 protein is one row after TCRdb ran MiXCR on the multiplex PCR reads. The table includes roughly 400,000 distinct CDR3 sequences, over 15% detected once. The sample consisted of peripheral blood. These receptors were collected from a woman between 18 and 30 years old with stable Graves' hyperthyroidism. CDR3s include the opening cysteine and the closing phenylalanine or tryptophan. A D gene is named only where the DNA matches it firmly. Rows give clone size only sometimes, using once, few, many, or a class for an expanded clone.

>.|TRBJ1-2|TRBV7-3|.
TGTGCCAGCAGCTTAAGGGGGGACACCGGCTATGGCTACACCTTC
CASSLRGDTGYGYTF
>many|TRBJ1-2|TRBV6-5|TRBD1
TGTGCCAGCAGTTACACAGTAATTGACAGGGGTGGCTACACCTTC
CASSYTVIDRGGYTF
>.|TRBJ2-5|TRBV3-1|.
TGTGCCAGCAGCCAAGAGGTATTGGGAGAGACCCAGTACTTC
CASSQEVLGETQYF
>many|TRBJ1-1|TRBV10-3|.
TGTGCCATCAGTGAATTAGGGGACACTGAAGCTTTCTTT
CAISELGDTEAFF
>many|TRBJ2-6|TRBV6-1|TRBD1
TGTGCCAGCAGTCTGATAGACAGGGGTTCTGGGGCCAACGTCCTGACTTTC
CASSLIDRGSGANVLTF
>.|TRBJ2-7|TRBV25-1|TRBD1
TGTGCCAGCAGTGGACCGTCGACAGGGCCCGAGCAGTACTTC
CASSGPSTGPEQYF
>few|TRBJ2-7|TRBV28|.
TGTGCCAGCAGCCGCTACCGGGACAAGGAGCTCGTGCTGTACTTC
CASSRYRDKELVLYF
>many|TRBJ1-2|TRBV5-1|TRBD1
TGCGCCAGCAGCTTGGCCGCGACAGGGAACTATGGCTACACCTTC
CASSLAATGNYGYTF
>many|TRBJ2-7|TRBV6-5|.
TGTGCCAGCAGTTACTCGGCCAGCCAAAACTACGAGCAGTACTTC
CASSYSASQNYEQYF
>many|TRBJ1-1|TRBV12-3/TRBV12-4|.
TGTGCCAGTGTTCGCGGGGGGGGTAGCACTGAAGCTTTCTTT
CASVRGGGSTEAFF
>few|TRBJ1-1|TRBV20-1|.
TGCAGTGCTAGACCCCAGGGAGGGAACACTGAAGCTTTCTTT
CSARPQGGNTEAFF
>many|TRBJ1-6|TRBV6-5|.
TGTGCCAGCAGTTACCACACTGTGGGGGGGTATTCACCCCTCCACTTT
CASSYHTVGGYSPLHF
>many|TRBJ1-5|TRBV6-1|.
TGTGCCAGCAGTGAAGTGGAGGGCGGCAATCAGCCCCAGCATTTT
CASSEVEGGNQPQHF
>many|TRBJ2-7|TRBV20-1|.
TGCAGTGCTAGAGAAGGGGCGGCGTACGAGCAGTACTTC
CSAREGAAYEQYF
>many|TRBJ1-1|TRBV28|.
TGTGCCAGCAGTTTATTCGGGAACACTGAAGCTTTCTTT
CASSLFGNTEAFF
>many|TRBJ1-2|TRBV6-5|.
TGTGCCAGCAGTTACGATTTGGTTAATGGCGGCTACACCTTC
CASSYDLVNGGYTF
>many|TRBJ1-1|TRBV19|.
TGTGCCAGTAGGCGGCAGGACAAGGGAGGCACTGAAGCTTTCTTT
CASRRQDKGGTEAFF
>many|TRBJ2-7|TRBV9|.
TGTGCCAGCAGTCACGACGAGGGCTACGAGCAGTACTTC
CASSHDEGYEQYF
>many|TRBJ2-7|TRBV2|.
TGTGCCAGCAGACCCCGAGTTTACGAGCAGTACTTC
CASRPRVYEQYF
>many|TRBJ1-6|TRBV20-1|TRBD1
TGCAGTGCGAGATGGCAGGGGGCCTTCAATTCACCCCTCCACTTT
CSARWQGAFNSPLHF
>few|TRBJ2-2|TRBV6-1|TRBD1
TGTGCCAGCAGTGAAAAACAGGGGGACACCGAGGAGCTGTTTTTT
CASSEKQGDTEELFF
>.|TRBJ2-5|TRBV7-9|TRBD1
TGTGCCAGCAGCTTAGGGGACAGGGGGTTCCAAGAGACCCAGTACTTC
CASSLGDRGFQETQYF
>many|TRBJ2-7|TRBV11-2|.
TGTGCCAGCAGCATTGGAATCAACGAGCAGTACTTC
CASSIGINEQYF
>many|TRBJ2-5|TRBV12-3/TRBV12-4|TRBD2
TGTGCCAGCAGTTTAGCTGCGCGGGGGGCCGGGGAGACCCAGTACTTC
CASSLAARGAGETQYF
>many|TRBJ2-7|TRBV5-1|.
TGCGCCAGCAGCTTGGCGGGGGCCCCTAGCTGGAAGTACTTC
CASSLAGAPSWKYF
>many|TRBJ1-1|TRBV6-5|.
TGTGCCAGCAGTTACTCGAACCGGAACACTGAAGCTTTCTTT
CASSYSNRNTEAFF
>many|TRBJ2-7|TRBV15|.
TGTGCCACCAGCAGAGAAGGAGGGGGCACCTACGAGCAGTACTTC
CATSREGGGTYEQYF
>many|TRBJ1-2|TRBV2|TRBD1
TGTGCCAGCAGCTCCTTAGGGAGGACAGGGCTATATGGCTACACCTTC
CASSSLGRTGLYGYTF
>.|TRBJ2-7|TRBV12-3/TRBV12-4|TRBD1
TGTGCCAGCCGACAGGGATCTATGGACGAGCAGTACTTC
CASRQGSMDEQYF
>.|TRBJ1-2|TRBV7-3|TRBD1
TGTGCCAGCAGCTGGGACAGGGAAGACTATGGCTACACCTTC
CASSWDREDYGYTF
>many|TRBJ2-7|TRBV7-2|.
TGTGCCAGCAGCTTAGCGCACCACATCCCCTACGAGCAGTACTTC
CASSLAHHIPYEQYF
>many|TRBJ1-1|TRBV19|.
TGTGCCAGTAGTAATCTGGCAGGGCGGCTGAACACTGAAGCTTTCTTT
CASSNLAGRLNTEAFF
>few|TRBJ1-5|TRBV12-3/TRBV12-4|.
TGTTCCAGCAGTTTAGGCCAGGGTAAGAATCAGCCCCAGCATTTT
CSSSLGQGKNQPQHF
>many|TRBJ1-1|TRBV2|.
TGTGCCAGCAGTGGGGCAGGCGTGAACACTGAAGCTTTCTTT
CASSGAGVNTEAFF
>.|TRBJ2-7|TRBV28|.
TGTGCCAGCAGTTTATGGTCTGTGGAAAAGGGACGAGTGTACGAGCAGTACTTC
CASSLWSVEKGRVYEQYF
>many|TRBJ2-7|TRBV12-3/TRBV12-4|.
TGTGCCAGCAGTTTCGACTCAACAGGATCCTACGAGCAGTACTTC
CASSFDSTGSYEQYF
>many|TRBJ1-6|TRBV27|.
TGTGCCAGCGGGACGGCCTATAATTCACCCCTCCACTTT
CASGTAYNSPLHF